This T cell receptor beta chain was captured by sequencing in a study of glioma-infiltrating T cells. Study-level findings and limits: Tissue-blood divergence was below expectation in non-neoplastic patients, above in gliomas.

Using RNA template, CDR3s of TCR alpha and beta were amplified with iRepertoire arm-PCR. TCRdb processed the multiplex PCR reads anew with MiXCR; each CDR3 protein has one entry. The sample has roughly 190,000 distinct CDR3 sequences, over 25% seen once; the top ten hold 20%. On this clonotype itself: Its target is unknown.

Germline CDR1 SQVTM, CDR2 ANQGSEA. V was pared by 5 bases and J by 3 bases, with 10 bases between. The CDR3 has 12 residues. The rearrangement joins TRBV29-1 to TRBJ1-1; unclear D gene. The clonotype was recovered from a human donor with low-grade glioma or glioblastoma, undergoing nonglioma brain surgery, or in good health (not recorded which). Sequenced: glioma tissue, nonneoplastic brain tissue, or PBMCs (not recorded which). CDR3 in DNA: TGCAGCGTTTATCCGGATGACACTGAAGCTTTCTTT. Residues: CSVYPDDTEAFF.